The 26 T cell receptor beta chains below were found in one sample sequenced in a study of CD8+CD57+ T cells in acquired aplastic anemia listed by TCRdb under 2018. Flow cytometry had shown CD8+CD57+ cell expansion in the patients selected for sequencing. Reads for this sample came from an Illumina HiSeq 2000. TCR beta VDJ combination and CDR3 sequence profiling used genomic DNA as the template. Starting from the raw public reads, TCRdb applied fastp trimming at Q25, assembled clones with MiXCR and retained in-frame beta chains. Rows matching on CDR3 protein sequence are summarized as one entry with the most common DNA and genes. This sample comprises 50,000 or so distinct CDR3 sequences, roughly three fifths of them detected only once. 16% of the sample is in the top ten clones. The sample was sorted CD4+, CD8+, or CD8+CD57+ T cells (not recorded which) from PBMCs. Receptor source: a human donor with aplastic anemia.

The gene calls are TRBV19 and TRBJ1-3; tentatively, D is TRBD1 (6 bases). V lost 5 bases to trimming and J lost 6 bases, with 14 bases between them. Germline values: CDR1 LNHDA, CDR2 SQIVND (reference sequence). The CDR3 extends over 14 amino acids. CDR3 DNA sequence: TGTGCCAGTAGTGCAACAGGGAGAGAAAACACCATATATTTT. Translating gives CASSATGRENTIYF.

V usage is TRBV7-8 and J usage is TRBJ2-1; unclear D gene. V shed 5 bases and J shed 12 bases, with 11 bases lying between them. CDR1 and CDR2 from the germline V gene are SGHVS and FQNEAQ. CDR3 length equals 11 residues. CDR3 DNA: TGTGCCAGCAGCCCTCAGTATGGGCAGTTCTTC. Amino acid sequence: CASSPQYGQFF.

The chain recombines TRBV25-1 with TRBJ1-1; a weak D match, TRBD1 (5 bases). Germline V gene data show CDR1 as MGHDK and CDR2 as SYGVNS. Trimming took off 6 bases at V and 3 bases at J, with 23 bases between the two ends. The CDR3 covers 17 residues. CDR3 protein: CASSALIQGGIDTEAFF. CDR3 sequence (DNA): TGTGCCAGCAGCGCACTCATCCAGGGTGGAATTGACACTGAAGCTTTCTTT.

Sample share makes this clonotype medium-sized. J is TRBJ1-2 and V is TRBV29-1; TRBD1 matches 7 bases. Looked up from germline, CDR1 is SQVTM and CDR2 is ANQGSEA. With 6 bases clipped from V and 8 bases from J, the junction kept 9 bases outside the gene matches. This CDR3 contains 12 residues. The CDR3 coding sequence is TGCAGCGTGATGGAAGGGGGCGGCGGCTACACCTTC. Its translation: CSVMEGGGGYTF.

The chain joins TRBV4-1 to TRBJ2-1, with 7 bases lining up with TRBD1. CDR1 MGHRA and CDR2 YSYEKL come from the germline V gene. The CDR3 runs to 14 residues. J was trimmed by 10 bases and V by 0 bases; bases with no gene match: 6. The CDR3 nucleotides are TGCGCCAGCAGCCAAGATGACAGGGCCTACGAGCAGTTCTTC. Its protein is CASSQDDRAYEQFF.

This chain joins TRBV24-1 and TRBJ1-4; D possibly corresponds to TRBD1 (6 bases). Germline CDR1 and CDR2: KGHDR and SFDVKD. V gave up 10 bases and J gave up 5 bases, with 16 bases separating them. The CDR3 covers 14 residues. CDR3 loop: CATLLRQDNEKLFF. In DNA form, the CDR3 reads TGTGCCACTTTATTACGACAGGACAATGAAAAACTGTTTTTT.

This clonotype occurred a few times. The chain joins TRBV2 to TRBJ1-1, with unresolved D. Between the trimmed V and J ends, which lost 0 bases and 5 bases, there was a span of 7 bases. Looked up from germline, CDR1 is SNHLY and CDR2 is FYNNEI. The CDR3 length is 13 residues. The CDR3 loop reads CASSEARLTEAFF. The CDR3 nucleotides are TGTGCCAGCAGTGAAGCGAGGCTTACTGAAGCTTTCTTT.

This clonotype appeared once. The chain carries TRBV2 and TRBJ1-1; D possibly corresponds to TRBD1 (5 bases). V shed 4 bases and J shed 0 bases, with 6 bases lying between them. CDR3 length: 13 amino acids. Per germline, CDR1 SNHLY and CDR2 FYNNEI. The CDR3 is CASSGQLNTEAFF. CDR3 nucleotides: TGTGCCAGCAGTGGACAGCTGAACACTGAAGCTTTCTTT. The full variable domain, completed using reference TRBV2 and TRBJ1-1, is EPEVTQTPSHQVTQMGQEVILRCVPISNHLYFYWYRQILGQKVEFLVSFYNNEISEKSEIFDDQFSVERPDGSNFTLKIRSTKLEDSAMYFCASSGQLNTEAFFGQGTRLTVV.

This clonotype has only a few counts. This rearrangement joins TRBV10-3 to TRBJ1-2; D unclear. CDR1 ENHRY and CDR2 SYGVKD come from the germline V gene. Trimming stripped 8 bases from V and 6 bases from J, with 16 bases between. This CDR3 is 13 amino acids long. The CDR3 nucleotides are TGTGCCATCCTCGATCAGGTTGCCCATGGCTACACCTTC. It codes for CAILDQVAHGYTF.

The DNA of the CDR3 is TGCAGTGCGACGGGACAGGGGATCCTCGGGGAGCTGTTTTTT. Its translation is CSATGQGILGELFF. The gene calls are TRBV20-1 and TRBJ2-2; TRBD1 matches 10 bases. The CDR3 loop spans 14 amino acids. V was pared by 6 bases and J by 7 bases, with 8 bases of the junction left unmatched. Germline assignment: CDR1 DFQATT and CDR2 SNEGSKA (reference sequence).

At least ten counts were recorded for this clonotype. This chain uses TRBV5-6 with TRBJ1-1, with 8 bases fitting TRBD1. The ends lost 0 bases at V and 11 bases at J; junction bases unmatched: 12. The germline V gene has CDR1 SGHDT and CDR2 YYEEEE. The CDR3 runs to 15 residues. CDR3 sequence reads: CASSLGTGPTGRAFF. Written as DNA, the CDR3 is TGTGCCAGCAGCTTGGGGACAGGGCCGACCGGTAGGGCTTTCTTT.

Points on this clonotype: The junction does not match germline at one end; this may be a read error. The chain carries TRBV19 and TRBJ2-2; 12 bases line up with TRBD2. The length of the CDR3 is 15 residues. Germline V gene lookup returns CDR1 LNHDA and CDR2 SQIVND (reference sequence). The CDR3: CASSLAGGNTEELFF. The DNA for the CDR3 is TGCGCCAGTAGCCTAGCGGGGGGGAACACCGAGGAGCTGTTTTTT.

This clonotype was seen many times. The V and J genes are TRBV4-1 and TRBJ1-1; D ambiguous. The CDR3 contains 12 residues. Germline CDR1 reads MGHRA; CDR2 reads YSYEKL. Deletions cut 1 base from V and 10 bases from J, with 10 bases between. CDR3 protein: CASSQVGVRAFF. In nucleotides, the CDR3 is TGCGCCAGCAGCCAAGTGGGTGTTCGAGCTTTCTTT.

The chain carries TRBV7-2 and TRBJ2-3; D not certain. V was clipped by 5 bases and J by 8 bases, with 11 bases between them. The CDR3 is 12 residues long. The germline CDR1 and CDR2 sequences are SGHTA and FQGNSA. The CDR3 DNA reads TGTGCCAGCAGCCAACCCCTAGGTACGCAGTATTTT. Its translation is CASSQPLGTQYF.

The rearrangement links TRBV19 to TRBJ2-7; D perhaps matches TRBD1 (7 bases). Looked up from germline, CDR1 is LNHDA and CDR2 is SQIVND (reference sequence). V was pared by 9 bases and J by 2 bases, with 20 bases between. This CDR3 contains 15 residues. The CDR3 sequence is CASNPWGDSTYEQYV. CDR3 coding DNA: TGTGCCAGCAACCCTTGGGGGGACAGCACCTACGAGCAGTACGTC.

The chain links TRBV4-1 to TRBJ1-6; no reliable D call. The CDR3 length is 13 residues. The germline CDR1 and CDR2 sequences are MGHRA and YSYEKL. Trimming took 3 bases from V and 14 from J, leaving 14 bases between them. The CDR3 reads CASSHPDRQTLHF. The CDR3 coding sequence is TGCGCCAGCAGCCACCCGGACCGACAAACCCTCCACTTT.

The table lists this clonotype with many counts. The chain has TRBV7-6 and TRBJ2-3, with 7 bases that match TRBD1. The germline V gene encodes CDR1 SGHVS and CDR2 FNYEAQ. V lost 1 base to trimming and J lost 2 bases; unmatched junction nucleotides: 3. The CDR3 is 15 residues long. For the CDR3, the DNA is TGTGCCAGCAGCTTAGAGGGGGCAGTCACAGATACGCAGTATTTT. Protein product: CASSLEGAVTDTQYF.

By sample fraction, this clonotype is medium-sized. This chain joins TRBV15 and TRBJ2-1, with 7 bases fitting TRBD2. CDR3 length: 13 residues. Germline V CDR1 and CDR2: LNHNV, YYDKDF (reference sequence). V lost 5 bases, J lost 9 bases, and 7 bases stayed unmatched. CDR3 sequence: CATSEGRGGEQFF. CDR3 DNA: TGTGCCACCAGCGAGGGGAGGGGCGGTGAGCAGTTCTTC.

By share of the sample, this clonotype is medium-sized. This rearrangement joins TRBV7-2 to TRBJ2-7; 9 bases agree with TRBD1. Looked up from germline, CDR1 is SGHTA and CDR2 is FQGNSA. Unmatched junction bases numbered 7, after V lost 5 bases and J lost 2 bases. The CDR3 is 15 amino acids. In DNA, the CDR3 is TGTGCCAGCAGCGTGATCGGGACAGGGACCTACGAGCAGTACTTC. Translated: CASSVIGTGTYEQYF. Complete variable domain (other parts from reference TRBV7-2 and TRBJ2-7): GAGVSQSPSNKVTEKGKDVELRCDPISGHTALYWYRQSLGQGLEFLIYFQGNSAPDKSGLPSDRFSAERTGGSVSTLTIQRTQQEDSAVYLCASSVIGTGTYEQYFGPGTRLTVT.

V and J are TRBV10-2 and TRBJ2-7; perhaps TRBD1 as D (6 bases). Germline assignment: CDR1 WSHSY and CDR2 SAAADI. V lost 2 bases to trimming and J lost 7 bases, with 12 bases between them. The CDR3 length is 13 residues. CDR3 DNA: TGCGCCAGCAGTGAGCAAACAGGGAGTGAGCAGTACTTC. It codes for CASSEQTGSEQYF.

This clonotype was recorded at least ten times. V gene TRBV20-1 combines with J gene TRBJ1-1; D may be TRBD1 (5 bases). Trimming cost V 5 bases and J 1 base, with 14 bases left between them. The CDR3 consists of 14 residues. CDR1 DFQATT and CDR2 SNEGSKA come from the germline V gene (reference sequence). CDR3 nucleotides: TGCAGTGCTTTTAGACAGAGGGAGAACACTGAAGCTTTCTTT. It specifies CSAFRQRENTEAFF.

The chain recombines TRBV4-1 with TRBJ2-2; 9 bases fit TRBD1. Per germline, CDR1 MGHRA and CDR2 YSYEKL. Losses at the gene ends were 4 bases for V and 5 bases for J; bases not matched to a gene: 5. CDR3 length: 15 amino acids. The CDR3 reads CASSRSGTGTGELFF. The CDR3 DNA is TGCGCCAGCAGCCGCTCCGGGACAGGGACCGGGGAGCTGTTTTTT.

By share, this clonotype counts as medium-sized. The chain joins TRBV24-1 to TRBJ2-1; D may be TRBD1 (6 bases). Trimming removed 4 bases from V and 4 bases from J, with 16 bases in between. The CDR3 has 16 amino acids. Germline V gene lookup returns CDR1 KGHDR and CDR2 SFDVKD. DNA for the CDR3: TGTGCCACCAGTGACACAACAGGGTTGGGATACAATGAGCAGTTCTTC. Translated, it gives CATSDTTGLGYNEQFF.

The CDR3 spells CASSPRTGGEDTQYF. Written as DNA, the CDR3 is TGTGCCAGCAGCCCCCGGACAGGGGGTGAAGATACGCAGTATTTT. The J gene is TRBJ2-3, the V gene TRBV9; 10 nucleotides agree with TRBD1. The germline CDR1 and CDR2 sequences are SGDLS and YYNGEE. V dropped 4 bases and J dropped 5; count of bases not matched to a gene: 7. This CDR3 spans 15 amino acids.

This clonotype was found a few times. This sequence joins TRBV24-1 and TRBJ2-1; 8 bases line up with TRBD2. V dropped 5 bases and J dropped 8; count of bases not matched to a gene: 4. The length of the CDR3 is 13 residues. CDR1 is KGHDR and CDR2 is SFDVKD in the germline V gene. The CDR3 nucleotides read TGTGCCACCAGTGCGGGACTAGACGATGAGCAGTTCTTC. This encodes CATSAGLDDEQFF.

This clonotype has a count of ten or more. This chain joins TRBV7-2 and TRBJ2-3; 13 bases line up with TRBD2. Germline trimming cut 1 base from V and 10 bases from J; bases unmatched to any gene: 5. This CDR3 spans 15 amino acids. Germline assignment: CDR1 SGHTA and CDR2 FQGNSA. The CDR3: CASSLETSGGNAQYF. The CDR3 DNA follows: TGTGCCAGCAGCTTAGAGACTAGCGGGGGGAATGCGCAGTATTTT.